The clone carrying this T cell receptor (beta chain) rates as medium-sized. What it binds is not known. The ends lost 6 bases at V and 1 base at J; junction bases unmatched: 10. Germline assignment: CDR1 MGHDK and CDR2 SYGVNS. The CDR3 has 16 amino acids. Treatment specified: roughly 10-day PBMC culture with coronavirus spike peptide pools or control peptides (ViraFEST assay). Cell culture was performed with 1.5 million to 2 million PBMCs per well in the presence of about 10 IU/ml IL-2 and 10 ug/ml peptide pools. These data are taken from a study of vaccination and CD4 T cells after COVID-19. For the study at large: Comprising six males and four females, the convalescent participants counted two Hispanic individuals among them.

Notes on the study in general: Reactive clonotype counts went from median roughly 19 after infection to roughly 38 after vaccination, nonsignificantly.

Scientists ran DNA taken from cultured CD4+ T cells through the Oncomine TCR Beta short-read assay for sequencing. TCRdb ran MiXCR on the PCR reads and lists one entry per CDR3 protein. Of around 22,000 distinct CDR3 sequences in the sample, approximately 29% were seen once. This TCR derives from a human donor with COVID-19. Sequences were obtained from cultured CD4+ T cells from blood. The chain uses TRBV25-1 and TRBJ1-1; TRBD1 matches 8 bases. CDR3 residues: CASRLTGAGGNTEAFF. In DNA, the CDR3 is TGTGCCAGCAGGCTGACAGGGGCAGGTGGGAACACTGAAGCTTTCTTT.